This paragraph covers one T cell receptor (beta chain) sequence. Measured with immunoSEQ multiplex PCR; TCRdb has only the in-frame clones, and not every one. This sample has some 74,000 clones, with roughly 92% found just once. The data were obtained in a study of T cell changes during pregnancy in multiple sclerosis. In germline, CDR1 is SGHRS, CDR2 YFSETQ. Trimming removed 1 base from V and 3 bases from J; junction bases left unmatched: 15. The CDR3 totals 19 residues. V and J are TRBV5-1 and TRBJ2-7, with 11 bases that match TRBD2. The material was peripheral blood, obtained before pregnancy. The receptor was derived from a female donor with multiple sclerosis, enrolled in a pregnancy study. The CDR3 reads CASSLYGLAGLGGLYEQYF. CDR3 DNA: TGCGCCAGCAGCTTGTACGGACTAGCGGGTTTAGGGGGCCTCTACGAGCAGTACTTC. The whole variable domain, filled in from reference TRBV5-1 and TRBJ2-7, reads KAGVTQTPRYLIKTRGQQVTLSCSPISGHRSVSWYQQTPGQGLQFLFEYFSETQRNKGNFPGRFSGRQFSNSRSEMNVSTLELGDSALYLCASSLYGLAGLGGLYEQYFGPGTRLTVT.